These 7 T cell receptor beta chains were sequenced from one sample in a study of cytomegalovirus exposure and HLA in healthy donors. Vbeta (60) and Jbeta (13) primers were used in the PCR. Produced via immunoSEQ multiplex PCR; TCRdb's table is partial and in-frame only. The sample lists some 65,000 clones; around 70% were seen once. The sequencing sample was made of PBMCs. The receptors were sampled from a woman aged 30 to 39 in good health and CMV-seronegative.

This chain uses TRBV7-6 with TRBJ2-2, with 16 bases identical to TRBD2. Germline V lookup: CDR1 SGHVS, CDR2 FNYEAQ. With 8 bases clipped from V and 3 bases from J, the junction kept 6 bases outside the gene matches. CDR3 length: 17 amino acids. The CDR3 bases are TGTGCCAGCCGGGGACTAGCGGGGGGGCAAGACACCGGGGAGCTGTTTTTT. This encodes CASRGLAGGQDTGELFF.

The chain uses TRBV2 and TRBJ2-4, with 9 bases identical to TRBD2. Germline loops: CDR1 SNHLY, CDR2 FYNNEI. The junction had 24 bases not matched to a gene; V was cut back by 6 bases and J by 6 bases. The CDR3 extends over 20 amino acids. In DNA form, the CDR3 reads TGTGCCAGCAGCCAGGACCTGACTAGCGGTTATTCCTCTCTCGGAAACATTCAGTACTTC. The encoded protein is CASSQDLTSGYSSLGNIQYF.

The CDR3 loop is CASRGTVGGYGYTF. The CDR3 DNA follows: TGTGCCAGCAGAGGGACAGTCGGTGGCTATGGCTACACCTTC. This sequence joins TRBV2 and TRBJ1-2; 7 bases are a match to TRBD1. The trim removed 6 bases at V and 4 bases at J, leaving 8 bases unmatched. The CDR3 totals 14 residues. Germline loops: CDR1 SNHLY, CDR2 FYNNEI.

The chain carries TRBV29-1 and TRBJ2-1, with 9 bases fitting TRBD2. Germline trimming cut 2 bases from V and 4 bases from J; bases unmatched to any gene: 9. This CDR3 region has 16 residues. Germline assignment: CDR1 SQVTM and CDR2 ANQGSEA. As DNA, the CDR3 is TGCAGCGTTGAATATCGTCCGGGACTAGCATACAATGAGCAGTTCTTC. Its protein product is CSVEYRPGLAYNEQFF.

V usage is TRBV9 and J usage is TRBJ2-2; tentatively, D is TRBD2 (7 bases). The germline CDR1 and CDR2 sequences are SGDLS and YYNGEE. The CDR3 consists of 15 residues. The V end lost 4 bases, the J end lost 2 bases, and 12 bases lay between the germline ends. The CDR3: CASSLGGGNTGELFF. DNA of the CDR3: TGTGCCAGCAGCTTAGGGGGGGGCAACACCGGGGAGCTGTTTTTT.

This clone has only a few counts. The V call is TRBV6-1, the J call TRBJ1-5; 7 nucleotides line up with TRBD1. Germline loops: CDR1 MNHNS, CDR2 SASEGT. The CDR3 length is 15 residues. Losses at the gene ends were 1 base for V and 9 bases for J; bases not matched to a gene: 9. CDR3 nucleotides: TGTGCCAGCAGTGAAGATTTAGGGGGCAGGGGGCCCCAGCATTTT. Its protein product is CASSEDLGGRGPQHF.

The CDR3 loop reads CASSLGLAGVYEQYF. The CDR3 DNA is TGCGCCAGCAGCTTGGGTCTAGCGGGGGTATACGAGCAGTACTTC. The rearrangement links TRBV5-1 to TRBJ2-7, with 10 positions matching TRBD2. The CDR3 loop spans 15 amino acids. Germline trimming cut 0 bases from V and 4 bases from J; bases unmatched to any gene: 4. Germline CDR1 is SGHRS and CDR2 is YFSETQ.